The rows below give T cell receptor beta chains drawn from one sample of a study of T cells in Graves' hyperthyroidism and ophthalmopathy. TCRdb reprocessed the multiplex PCR reads via MiXCR and lists one record per CDR3 protein. The sample holds a few hundred thousand distinct CDR3 sequences, 15% to 19% seen once. The specimen sequenced was blood. The receptors here all came from a woman in her twenties or thirties with Graves' hyperthyroidism. Both conserved end residues are part of each CDR3. The D gene is left open where the match is weak. Not all rows give a size; the values are once, few, many and, for expanded clones, a class.

V gene	J gene	D gene	clone size	CDR3 DNA	CDR3 protein
TRBV9	TRBJ2-7	TRBD2	many	TGTGCCAGCAGCGGTAGCGGGGGCTACGAGCAGTACTTC	CASSGSGGYEQYF
TRBV11-2	TRBJ2-7	-	many	TGTGCCAGCAGCTCCGGGGGCGAGCAGTACTTC	CASSSGGEQYF
TRBV12-3/TRBV12-4	TRBJ1-5	-	-	TGTGCCAGCAGTCCCGCCCCGAATCAGCCCCAGCATTTT	CASSPAPNQPQHF
TRBV4-1	TRBJ2-7	-	-	TGCGCCAGCAGCCAAGGGAGTTTGGGAGAGCAGTACTTC	CASSQGSLGEQYF
TRBV11-2	TRBJ2-3	-	many	TGTGCCAGCAGCTCCTTAATAACGGGGAAAACAGATACGCAGTATTTT	CASSSLITGKTDTQYF
TRBV18	TRBJ2-1	-	many	TGTGCCAGCTCACCGATTGGGCGGAGAGACAATGAGCAGTTCTTC	CASSPIGRRDNEQFF
TRBV9	TRBJ2-5	-	few	TGTGCCAGCAGCTCCCCTATAGGGGTCTTATCGGAGACCCAGTACTTC	CASSSPIGVLSETQYF
TRBV20-1	TRBJ2-7	-	-	TGCAGTGCTAGTAGCCAGGAGAGCTCCTACGAGCAGTACTTC	CSASSQESSYEQYF
TRBV29-1	TRBJ2-7	TRBD1	many	TGCAGCGTTGATGCAGGGGGTTACTCCTACGAGCAGTACTTC	CSVDAGGYSYEQYF
TRBV29-1	TRBJ1-2	-	many	TGCAGCGCGGCAAAGGTTAACTATGGCTACACCTTC	CSAAKVNYGYTF
TRBV7-6	TRBJ2-3	TRBD1	few	TGTGCCAGCAGCTTAGCGGGGACAGGGAGAGGCACAGATACGCAGTATTTT	CASSLAGTGRGTDTQYF
TRBV5-1	TRBJ1-1	-	many	TGCGCCAGCAGCTTGGTCTTGGGGGGGGTGAACACTGAAGCTTTCTTT	CASSLVLGGVNTEAFF
TRBV7-9	TRBJ2-6	TRBD1	few	TGTGCCAGCAGCCAGGAGGCGTGGGACAGGGGGCGCGGGTATGGGGCCAACGTCCTGACTTTC	CASSQEAWDRGRGYGANVLTF
TRBV6-2/TRBV6-3	TRBJ2-7	-	-	TGTGCCAGCAGTAACTACAGATACCGGGACGAGCAGTACTTC	CASSNYRYRDEQYF
TRBV20-1	TRBJ2-7	TRBD2	many	TGCAGTGCTAGAATAGCGGGAGATACTACCTACGAGCAGTACTTC	CSARIAGDTTYEQYF
TRBV6-6	TRBJ2-6	-	many	TGTGCCAGCAGTTACGGGGGACGGCGCTCTGGGGCCAACGTCCTGACTTTC	CASSYGGRRSGANVLTF
TRBV19	TRBJ2-7	-	-	TGTGCCAGTAGTGTGGCCGAGCTAGGGTCCTACGAGCAGTACTTC	CASSVAELGSYEQYF
TRBV2	TRBJ2-7	TRBD2	many	TGTGCCAGCGGCCCGCTAACTAGCGGGAGTTCCTACGAGCAGTACTTC	CASGPLTSGSSYEQYF